This T cell receptor (beta chain) derives from a study of cytomegalovirus exposure and HLA in healthy donors. Trimming took 5 bases from V and 0 from J, leaving 11 bases between them. Germline-derived CDR1 and CDR2 are SGHRS and YFSETQ. The CDR3 consists of 14 residues. In the PCR, 60 Vbeta and 13 Jbeta primers were used. The assay was immunoSEQ multiplex PCR, and TCRdb's table has in-frame clones only and misses some. The sample includes over 120,000 clones, around 80% seen only once; the top ten take about 4.3%. The donors gave bone marrow, and they were healthy. A single count supports this clone. This receptor was taken from a man aged 40-50 years in good health and CMV-seronegative. V gene TRBV5-1 combines with J gene TRBJ1-2; maybe TRBD1 (5 bases). The specimen sequenced was PBMCs. The CDR3 protein is CASSSGITNYGYTF. Written as DNA, the CDR3 is TGCGCCAGCAGTTCAGGGATAACTAACTATGGCTACACCTTC.